Listed here is a single TCR beta chain. Stated time point: peripheral blood 6 weeks after treatment start. Unmatched junction bases numbered 12, after V lost 0 bases and J lost 4 bases. Germline V gene data show CDR1 as SGDLS and CDR2 as YYNGEE. The CDR3 sequence is 18 residues long. Assay: immunoSEQ multiplex PCR; the TCRdb copy retains only in-frame clones and omits some. The sample records 95,000 to 150,000 clones, about 82% being singletons. The sample originates from a study of PD-L1 blockade in urothelial cancer. The TCR originated in a man aged 45 to 65 with urothelial cancer. Here the sequenced sample was PBMCs, taken around atezolizumab (anti-PD-L1) treatment. The chain carries TRBV9 and TRBJ1-3, with 8 bases matching TRBD1. Written as DNA, the CDR3 is TGTGCCAGCAGCGTAGGGGTGGGACAGGCGACCCGAGGAAACACCATATATTTT. Translation: CASSVGVGQATRGNTIYF. Complete variable domain (other parts from reference TRBV9 and TRBJ1-3): DSGVTQTPKHLITATGQRVTLRCSPRSGDLSVYWYQQSLDQGLQFLIQYYNGEERAKGNILERFSAQQFPDLHSELNLSSLELGDSALYFCASSVGVGQATRGNTIYFGEGSWLTVV.